This T cell receptor beta chain was captured by sequencing in a study of T cell repertoires in cytomegalovirus infection (dated by TCRdb to the late 2010s). Context from the whole study: Because public TCR beta signatures pointed to carriage of CMV infection together with the matching HLA type, the HLA type of each donor mattered for the analysis.

TCRdb names Illumina HiSeq 1500 as the instrument used. TCRdb applied fastp at Q25 and MiXCR to the public reads, then kept only in-frame beta chains. All rows with the same CDR3 protein become a single entry with the most common DNA and genes. Across this sample there are 350,000 to 550,000 distinct CDR3 sequences, with under 40% seen only once. Together, the top ten hold roughly an eighth of the sample. Study-wide findings and limitations: The ex vivo response was dominated by HLA-C-restricted CMV-specific TCR beta clonotypes, and the single most frequent clonotype in two of eight donors was supplied by these HLA-C-restricted clonotypes. Carriers of CMV infection plus the relevant HLA type were discriminated by the cumulative frequency of public TCR beta family members in the study cohort and in an independent approximately 350-donor cohort.

This clonotype was picked up a small number of times. It has no known antigen specificity. Within one base of it there is no much larger clone, and no base qualities were kept. The clonotype originates from a human donor in good health (CMV status not recorded). Some clones in this sample may be carry-over from other donors' samples. Sequenced input: PBMCs.

For the CDR3, the sequence is CASSPDGGRSPLHF. The DNA reads as follows: TGCGCCAGCAGCCCAGACGGGGGTCGGTCACCCCTCCACTTT. The rearranged segments are TRBV5-1 and TRBJ1-6; a tentative D match to TRBD1 spans 5 bases. The CDR3 goes from the cysteine to the phenylalanine over 14 residues. The retained sequence is limited to the CDR3, 42 bases, with the frame set at the first base. CDR1 and CDR2 are read off the germline V gene as SGHRS and YFSETQ. V was cut back by 4 bases and J by 10 bases, leaving a gap of 15 bases between them.